This T cell receptor (beta chain) was found in a study of human T cells and chemical hapten exposure. TCRdb recomputed calls from the RACE reads with MiXCR, one row per CDR3 protein. The sample yields fewer than 85,000 distinct CDR3 sequences, roughly 8.6% seen once. This clonotype was recorded many times. CDR1 and CDR2 from the germline V gene are MNHNY and SVGAGI (reference sequence). The V and J ends lost 6 bases and 5 bases respectively, with 14 bases between them. CDR3 length equals 14 residues. Noted time point: healthy volunteer bleed at 6 weeks. The starting material, unfractionated whole blood, was used for total RNA extraction.

The material sequenced was whole blood. The sequence derives from a male donor in good health. Some clones in this sample may be carry-over from other donors' samples. The rearrangement links TRBV6-6 to TRBJ2-1; D uncertain. CDR3 coding DNA: TGTGCCAGCAGCCGGCTCGGAGCTGACAATGAGCAGTTCTTC. Translated, it gives CASSRLGADNEQFF.